This T cell receptor beta chain emerged from a study of tumor-infiltrating lymphocytes in glioblastoma multiforme. Findings of the study overall: Unequal TCR RNA per T cell might skew measured clone sizes.

A word on this clonotype: The antigen is unknown.

Three nested ARM-PCR rounds with V-beta and C-beta primers built TCRB libraries. TCRdb processed the multiplex PCR reads anew with MiXCR; each CDR3 protein has one entry. Of about 8,400 distinct CDR3 sequences listed, around 80% are singletons. Trimming shortened V by 0 bases and J by 7 bases, and 19 bases separated the two germline ends. The CDR3 covers 17 residues. CDR1 is SGHAT, CDR2 FQNNGV, per germline. The TCR comes from a male donor with glioblastoma. This sequence joins TRBV11-2 and TRBJ2-1; D ambiguous. Sample: brain tumor tissue. The DNA for the CDR3 is TGTGCCAGCAGCTTAGATCGTGGGGTGGGCCTGGAGAATGAGCAGTTCTTC. Protein product: CASSLDRGVGLENEQFF.